The T cell receptor beta chain described here comes from a study of T cell repertoires in cytomegalovirus infection. Study results and caveats: The ex vivo response showed dominance by HLA-C-restricted CMV-specific TCR beta clonotypes.

J lost 2 bases, V lost 5 bases, and 8 bases had no gene match. The CDR3 loop spans 15 amino acids. Germline loops: CDR1 DFQATT, CDR2 SNEGSKA (reference sequence). MiXCR, applied by TCRdb to the reads, yields one record per CDR3 protein. The sample has 150,000 to 200,000 distinct CDR3 sequences, around 15% seen once; the top ten hold 25% to 30%. This clonotype was seen a few times. No antigen is known for it. This receptor was taken from a human donor in good health (CMV status not recorded). Some clones in this sample may be carry-over from other donors' samples. Sequenced: PBMCs. J is TRBJ1-1 and V is TRBV20-1; 10 bases line up with TRBD1. The DNA for the CDR3 is TGCAGTGCTTCTTTCCGGGACAGGGGAAACACTGAAGCTTTCTTT. It specifies CSASFRDRGNTEAFF.